The 30 T cell receptor beta chains reported below all come from one sample, sequenced in a study of blood T cell repertoires in COVID-19. Data came from immunoSEQ multiplex PCR; TCRdb stores just in-frame clones and leaves some out. The data contain approximately 94,000 clones, 88% of them singletons. The sample taken for sequencing was peripheral blood. The receptors derive from a woman older than 75 with active COVID-19.

The chain links TRBV4-3 to TRBJ2-3; TRBD2 aligns across 8 bases. The germline V gene encodes CDR1 LGHNA and CDR2 YSLEER. There are 15 residues in the CDR3. V trimming: 3 bases; J trimming: 5 bases; junction bases outside the gene matches: 7. The DNA of the CDR3 is TGCGCCAGCAGCCAGGGACGGCTAGCGGGAGATACGCAGTATTTT. Its translation: CASSQGRLAGDTQYF.

The chain joins TRBV6-6 to TRBJ2-7, with TRBD1 matching 7 bases. The J segment lost 5 bases and the V segment lost 2 bases, leaving 3 bases of the junction unmatched. Germline V CDR1 and CDR2: MNHNY, SVGAGI (reference sequence). The CDR3 spans 13 residues. CDR3 in amino acids: CASSYRGRHEQYF. DNA for the CDR3: TGTGCCAGCAGTTACAGGGGGCGGCACGAGCAGTACTTC.

This chain links TRBV7-2 with TRBJ1-2, with a tentative D call TRBD1 (6 bases). Per germline, CDR1 SGHTA and CDR2 FQGNSA. The CDR3 length is 15 residues. V lost 1 base and J lost 3, with 12 bases in between. Here the CDR3 DNA reads TGTGCCAGCAGCTTAGTGGGGGCCTCGGACTATGGCTACACCTTC. This sequence encodes CASSLVGASDYGYTF.

The rearrangement uses TRBV7-2 and TRBJ2-1, with 10 bases matching TRBD1. CDR3 length: 18 residues. J lost 7 bases, V lost 5 bases, and 17 bases had no gene match. Germline CDR1 and CDR2: SGHTA and FQGNSA. CDR3 nucleotide sequence: TGTGCCAGCAGCCAACTACCTTCCGGGACAGGGGTACGAAATGAGCAGTTCTTC. It encodes CASSQLPSGTGVRNEQFF.

This chain uses TRBV9 with TRBJ2-3, with a possible D match to TRBD2 (5 bases). V was trimmed by 3 bases and J by 4 bases, leaving 9 bases between them. The CDR3 covers 13 residues. Germline CDR1 and CDR2: SGDLS and YYNGEE. The CDR3 spells CASSGTWADTQYF. In DNA, the CDR3 is TGTGCCAGCAGCGGGACTTGGGCAGATACGCAGTATTTT.

The chain links TRBV7-2 to TRBJ2-7, with D possibly matching TRBD2 (6 bases). The CDR3 has 15 amino acids. In germline, CDR1 is SGHTA, CDR2 FQGNSA. The V end was cut by 1 base, the J end by 3 bases, with 13 bases between. CDR3 protein: CASSLVAGGDYEQYF. The CDR3 DNA follows: TGTGCCAGCAGCTTAGTCGCAGGAGGGGACTACGAGCAGTACTTC.

This rearrangement joins TRBV28 to TRBJ2-1; TRBD1 agrees at 11 bases. Germline CDR1 reads MDHEN; CDR2 reads SYDVKM. The CDR3 length is 16 residues. The trim removed 10 bases at V and 6 bases at J, leaving 14 bases unmatched. The CDR3 sequence is CAINRGGDRGSNEQFF. CDR3 nucleotides: TGTGCCATCAATCGCGGTGGGGACAGGGGGTCCAATGAGCAGTTCTTC.

This rearrangement joins TRBV3-1 (or the pseudogene TRBV3-2) to TRBJ2-3, with TRBD2 matching 14 bases. This CDR3 contains 17 residues. The germline V gene has CDR1 LGHDT and CDR2 YNNKEL (reference sequence). With V trimmed by 3 bases and J by 5 bases, 7 bases remained unmatched. CDR3 sequence: CASSHATSGRVRDTQYF. The CDR3 nucleotides are TGTGCCAGCAGCCATGCGACTAGCGGGAGGGTCCGAGATACGCAGTATTTT.

The chain's CDR3 is CASSPSPGETQYF. CDR3 sequence (DNA): TGTGCCAGCTCACCCTCGCCGGGGGAGACCCAGTACTTC. The chain uses TRBV18 and TRBJ2-5; D is perhaps TRBD2 (5 bases). This CDR3 is built from 13 residues. The germline CDR1 and CDR2 sequences are KGHSH and LQKENI. Trimming removed 3 bases at V and 5 bases at J, with 10 bases between.

This sequence joins TRBV6-1 and TRBJ2-6, with TRBD2 matching over 8 bases. CDR1 and CDR2 from the germline V gene are MNHNS and SASEGT. The CDR3 contains 16 residues. With 3 bases clipped from V and 2 bases from J, the junction kept 3 bases outside the gene matches. CDR3 in DNA: TGTGCCAGCAGTGAGAGCGGGAGCCCTGGGGCCAACGTCCTGACTTTC. It specifies CASSESGSPGANVLTF.

The chain combines TRBV7-2 with TRBJ2-3; 7 nucleotides agree with TRBD1. The CDR3 runs 15 residues. Germline lookup yields CDR1 SGHTA and CDR2 FQGNSA. V trimming: 4 bases; J trimming: 2 bases; junction bases outside the gene matches: 6. CDR3 loop: CASSSQGSYTDTQYF. The CDR3 coding sequence is TGTGCCAGCAGCTCACAGGGGAGCTACACAGATACGCAGTATTTT.

The V gene is TRBV25-1, the J gene TRBJ2-7; TRBD2 matches at 10 bases. CDR3 length: 15 residues. In germline, CDR1 is MGHDK, CDR2 SYGVNS. The V gene end was trimmed by 3 bases and the J gene end by 1 base; junction bases not matched to a gene: 3. The CDR3 loop is CASSDPSGSSYEQYF. The CDR3 DNA is TGTGCCAGCAGTGATCCTAGCGGGAGTTCCTACGAGCAGTACTTC.

The J gene is TRBJ2-1, the V gene TRBV11-3; D gene unclear. V gave up 5 bases and J gave up 1 base, with 12 bases separating them. This CDR3 spans 15 amino acids. CDR1 SGHNT and CDR2 YENEEA come from the germline V gene. DNA for the CDR3: TGTGCCAGCAGCCTTAGGAGTCAATCCTACAATGAGCAGTTCTTC. This translates into CASSLRSQSYNEQFF.

This rearrangement joins TRBV27 to TRBJ1-6, with D possibly TRBD1 on 5 matching bases. This CDR3 spans 14 amino acids. Germline V gene sequence: CDR1 MNHEY, CDR2 SMNVEV (reference sequence). V dropped 3 bases and J dropped 10 bases, with 13 bases sitting between them. CDR3 sequence reads: CASSFSRVGSPLHF. CDR3 DNA: TGTGCCAGCAGTTTTTCCAGGGTTGGGTCACCCCTCCACTTT.

This rearrangement joins TRBV3-1 (or the pseudogene TRBV3-2) to TRBJ2-1, with TRBD1 as a possible D gene (5 bases). The CDR3 is made up of 15 amino acids. The germline V and J ends were trimmed by 4 bases and 3 bases, with 13 bases remaining between them. Germline CDR1 and CDR2: LGHDT and YNNKEL (reference sequence). This CDR3 is CASSLETVGYNEQFF. Written as DNA, the CDR3 is TGTGCCAGCAGCCTAGAGACAGTTGGCTACAATGAGCAGTTCTTC.

The chain uses TRBV7-9 and TRBJ1-5; weak D call: TRBD1 (6 bases). The length of the CDR3 is 15 residues. With 2 bases removed from V and 3 bases from J, the gap between germline ends came to 11 bases. Looked up from germline, CDR1 is SEHNR and CDR2 is FQNEAQ (reference sequence). The CDR3 loop is CASSLSGADNQPQHF. Here the CDR3 DNA reads TGTGCCAGCAGCTTATCAGGGGCCGACAATCAGCCCCAGCATTTT.

The chain recombines TRBV7-6 with TRBJ2-6, with D uncertain. CDR1 and CDR2 from the germline V gene are SGHVS and FNYEAQ. CDR3 length: 15 amino acids. V dropped 1 base and J dropped 4 bases, with 8 bases sitting between them. This chain's CDR3 is CASSLVGQGANVLTF. The CDR3 DNA sequence: TGTGCCAGCAGCTTAGTTGGGCAGGGGGCCAACGTCCTGACTTTC.

This sequence joins TRBV7-9 and TRBJ1-2; D uncertain. Trimming left V 1 base short and J 3 bases short, with 12 bases between. From germline, CDR1 is SEHNR and CDR2 FQNEAQ (reference sequence). The CDR3 runs to 15 residues. CDR3 bases: TGTGCCAGCAGCTTAGAGACGGGAATGGACTATGGCTACACCTTC. It encodes CASSLETGMDYGYTF.

Points on this clone: Other DNA sequences in this specimen translate into the identical CDR3. The V call is TRBV9, the J call TRBJ2-7; D is unresolved. V shed 0 bases and J shed 2 bases, with 9 bases lying between them. CDR3 length: 14 amino acids. Germline CDR1 and CDR2: SGDLS and YYNGEE. This chain's CDR3 is CASSVAPEAYEQYF. DNA for the CDR3: TGTGCCAGCAGCGTAGCCCCAGAGGCCTACGAGCAGTACTTC.

The chain employs TRBV19 and TRBJ2-5; 10 bases fit TRBD1. Trimming at V came to 8 bases and at J to 5 bases, leaving 8 bases not matched to a gene. Germline V gives CDR1 LNHDA, CDR2 SQIVND (reference sequence). The CDR3 loop spans 14 amino acids. The CDR3 nucleotides read TGTGCCAGTGGGGGGACAGGGGAGTGGGAGACCCAGTACTTC. It specifies CASGGTGEWETQYF.

The CDR3 loop reads CASSPARGGYQETQYF. For the CDR3, the DNA is TGTGCCAGCTCGCCGGCCAGGGGAGGGTACCAAGAGACCCAGTACTTC. The V gene is TRBV18, the J gene TRBJ2-5; TRBD2 is a possible D gene (7 bases). Germline lookup yields CDR1 KGHSH and CDR2 LQKENI. This CDR3 region has 16 residues. Trimming pared 6 bases from V and 0 bases from J, leaving 17 bases between.

The V and J genes are TRBV4-3 and TRBJ1-4, with 9 bases that match TRBD1. The CDR3 spans 16 residues. CDR1 is LGHNA, CDR2 YSLEER, per germline. V trimming: 4 bases; J trimming: 8 bases; junction bases outside the gene matches: 11. The CDR3 bases are TGCGCCAGCAGCCGAGAAGCCGGGACAGGGCGAGAAAAACTGTTTTTT. This codes for CASSREAGTGREKLFF.

The sample holds a few counts of this clone. This rearrangement joins TRBV11-2 to TRBJ2-5, with 11 nucleotides matching TRBD1. V was pared by 0 bases and J by 4 bases, with 4 bases of the junction left unmatched. Germline V gives CDR1 SGHAT, CDR2 FQNNGV. The CDR3 runs 16 residues. The CDR3 is CASSLEQDRGRETQYF. The CDR3 DNA reads TGTGCCAGCAGCTTAGAGCAGGACAGGGGGCGAGAGACCCAGTACTTC.

The V gene is TRBV11-2, the J gene TRBJ2-7; 9 bases are shared with TRBD2. In germline, CDR1 is SGHAT, CDR2 FQNNGV. V lost 5 bases and J lost 2; bases outside the gene matches: 10. CDR3 length: 16 amino acids. The DNA of the CDR3 is TGTGCCAGCAGCCAAGAAGCTTGGACTAGCGCCTACGAGCAGTACTTC. Protein product: CASSQEAWTSAYEQYF.

The count of this clone is one. The genes are TRBV7-2 and TRBJ1-1; 7 nucleotides align to TRBD1. This CDR3 is built from 16 residues. The germline gives CDR1 SGHTA, CDR2 FQGNSA. Trimming cost V 2 bases and J 6 bases; bases outside gene matches: 12. The DNA for the CDR3 is TGTGCCAGCAGCTTACGGACAGGACCAGGGATCCCTGAAGCTTTCTTT. This encodes CASSLRTGPGIPEAFF.

The J gene is TRBJ2-1, the V gene TRBV28; 8 bases align to TRBD2. V dropped 4 bases and J dropped 10; count of bases not matched to a gene: 12. Germline V gene sequence: CDR1 MDHEN, CDR2 SYDVKM. The CDR3 loop spans 15 amino acids. This chain's CDR3 is CASSWGGLEPREQFF. The CDR3 DNA reads as TGTGCCAGCAGTTGGGGGGGACTAGAACCCAGGGAGCAGTTCTTC.

V usage is TRBV29-1 and J usage is TRBJ2-3; 8 bases agree with TRBD1. The CDR3 covers 16 residues. After removal of 3 bases from V and 0 bases from J, the junction contained 8 bases not matched to a gene. Per the germline V gene, CDR1 is SQVTM and CDR2 is ANQGSEA. The CDR3 loop is CSVDSGGERSTDTQYF. Written as DNA, the CDR3 is TGCAGCGTTGACTCAGGGGGCGAGAGGAGCACAGATACGCAGTATTTT.

This sequence joins TRBV19 and TRBJ2-3, with 9 nucleotides matching TRBD2. The CDR3 has 18 residues. With 4 bases clipped from V and 2 bases from J, the junction kept 13 bases outside the gene matches. Germline-derived CDR1 and CDR2 are LNHDA and SQIVND (reference sequence). The CDR3 DNA reads as TGTGCCAGTAGTAACATGATATCGACTAGCGGATTCACAGATACGCAGTATTTT. Residues: CASSNMISTSGFTDTQYF.

About this clone: One end of the junction does not line up with germline, which may come from a read error. The chain employs TRBV7-2 and TRBJ2-5; a possible D gene is TRBD2 (5 bases). Germline V CDR1 and CDR2: SGHTA, FQGNSA. CDR3 length equals 13 residues. The CDR3 is CASNLAREETQYF. In nucleotides, the CDR3 is TGTGCCAGCAACTTAGCGCGGGAAGAGACCCAGTACTTC.

This clone was seen once. J is TRBJ2-5 and V is TRBV7-9; TRBD1 agrees at 9 bases. The V segment lost 6 bases and the J segment 5 bases; nucleotides outside the gene matches: 7. The germline V gene has CDR1 SEHNR and CDR2 FQNEAQ (reference sequence). The CDR3 is 14 amino acids. CDR3 amino acids: CASSFTGGIETQYF. CDR3 DNA sequence: TGTGCCAGCAGTTTCACAGGGGGCATCGAGACCCAGTACTTC.